These T cell receptor beta chains were read from a single sample in a study of beta chain features in type 1 diabetes. Sequencing was performed with immunoSEQ multiplex PCR; in TCRdb, only in-frame clones are kept and a portion is missing. This sample has approximately 140,000 clones; roughly 7.2% occur once, and the top ten carry approximately 1.5%. Sequencing was done on a sample of central memory CD4+ T cells from blood. The source is a woman between 25 and 40 years old in good health. The CDR3 runs from the conserved cysteine through the conserved F or W. The D gene is left open where the match is weak. Size is omitted from some rows. Given values are once, few, many or a class for expanded clones.

cdr3_length clone_size j_call d_call v_call cdr3_nt cdr3_aa
15 NA TRBJ2-3 TRBD2 TRBV7-2 TGTGCCAGCAGCGTAACTAGCGGGAGTGCAGATACGCAGTATTTT CASSVTSGSADTQYF
13 NA TRBJ2-7 NA TRBV2 TGTGCCAGCAGTGTACAGGGATATGGCGAGCAGTACTTC CASSVQGYGEQYF
11 NA TRBJ2-7 NA TRBV6-5 TGTGCCAGCAGTTTTAGACAGCAACAGTACTTC CASSFRQQQYF
15 many TRBJ2-5 NA TRBV7-2 TGTGCCAGCAGCGAGAGGCTCAGGGGCTCGGAGACCCAGTACTTC CASSERLRGSETQYF
17 NA TRBJ2-1 NA TRBV11-3 TGTGCCAGCAGCCGCAAAAAAACCGGGACTTCCTACAATGAGCAGTTCTTC CASSRKKTGTSYNEQFF
14 few TRBJ1-4 NA TRBV11-2 TGTGCCAGCAGCTTAGCGCGGAGGGATGAAAAACTGTTTTTT CASSLARRDEKLFF
16 few TRBJ2-2 TRBD2 TRBV19 TGTGCCAGTACCAAAAGAGCGGGAGGCGACGCCGGGGAGCTGTTTTTT CASTKRAGGDAGELFF
13 NA TRBJ2-5 TRBD2 TRBV6-6 TGTGCCAGTACTAGCGGTGGAGGAGAGACCCAGTACTTC CASTSGGGETQYF
17 many TRBJ2-6 TRBD2 TRBV30 TGTGCCTGGACCCGGGCGGGAGAGACCTCTGGGGCCAACGTCCTGACTTTC CAWTRAGETSGANVLTF
15 few TRBJ1-1 NA TRBV6-1 TGTGCCAGCACCAAAAGGTACAGGGAGGGCACTGAAGCTTTCTTT CASTKRYREGTEAFF
13 NA TRBJ1-2 TRBD1 TRBV18 TGTGCCAGCTCAACCGACAGGGGCTATGGCTACACCTTC CASSTDRGYGYTF
16 few TRBJ2-2 NA TRBV5-1 TGCGCCAGCAGCTTTGGCGGGCTGTCGAACACCGGGGAGCTGTTTTTT CASSFGGLSNTGELFF
14 few TRBJ2-2 NA TRBV7-3 TGTGCCAGCAGCCCTCTAAGTGACACCGGGGAGCTGTTTTTT CASSPLSDTGELFF
14 NA TRBJ2-1 TRBD2 TRBV30 TGTGCCTGGAGAATTAGCGGGAAAGGCAATGAGCAGTTCTTC CAWRISGKGNEQFF
14 many TRBJ1-2 NA TRBV4-3 TGCGCCAGCAGCCAAGAGACAGAGAACTATGGCTACACCTTC CASSQETENYGYTF
15 NA TRBJ2-1 TRBD1 TRBV7-8 TGTGCCAGCAGCATCGACAGGGTCCCCTACAATGAGCAGTTCTTC CASSIDRVPYNEQFF
14 few TRBJ1-2 NA TRBV5-1 TGCGCCAGCAGCTTGGAGGGAGCCCTTTATGGCTACACCTTC CASSLEGALYGYTF
14 few TRBJ2-1 TRBD1 TRBV28 TGTGCCAGCAGGCGGACAGGGGAGACAGGTGAGCAGTTCTTC CASRRTGETGEQFF
13 many TRBJ2-1 NA TRBV30 TGTGCCTGGAGTGCCAGCGCATCAATGGCGCAGTTCTTC CAWSASASMAQFF
16 few TRBJ2-7 NA TRBV7-2 TGTGCCAGCAGCTTAGGCTCAGGGCCTAACTCCTACGAGCAGTACTTC CASSLGSGPNSYEQYF
16 few TRBJ2-1 TRBD2 TRBV18 TGTGCCAGCTCACCTCAGAGCGGGAGGGCCGGGAATGAGCAGTTCTTC CASSPQSGRAGNEQFF
14 NA TRBJ2-1 TRBD1 TRBV5-1 TGCGCCAGCAGCGGGGACAGGGACTACAATGAGCAGTTCTTC CASSGDRDYNEQFF
16 few TRBJ2-1 TRBD2 TRBV9 TGTGCCAGCAGCGTAGGCCTAGCGGGAGAAGGCAATGAGCAGTTCTTC CASSVGLAGEGNEQFF
12 NA TRBJ2-3 NA TRBV7-9 TGTGCCAGCAGCTTCACGGCAGATACGCAGTATTTT CASSFTADTQYF
15 few TRBJ2-3 NA TRBV6-5 TGTGCCAGCAGTTACGGGGCGGGATCGGGAGATACGCAGTATTTT CASSYGAGSGDTQYF
15 few TRBJ2-3 TRBD2 TRBV11-2 TGTGCCAGCAGCTTAGCGGGAGGAGGGACAGATACGCAGTATTTT CASSLAGGGTDTQYF
12 few TRBJ1-2 NA TRBV28 TGTGCCACCAAAATGACAGTCTATGGCTACACCTTC CATKMTVYGYTF
11 NA TRBJ2-7 NA TRBV20-1 TGCAGTGCTAAGGAGGTTTACGAGCAGTACTTC CSAKEVYEQYF
15 few TRBJ2-5 NA TRBV11-2 TGTGCCAGCAGCTTAGGGGCCCTACAGCAAGAGACCCAGTACTTC CASSLGALQQETQYF